Following are 12 T cell receptor beta chains from one sample sequenced in a study of early T cells in non-severe SARS-CoV-2 infection. TCRdb re-analysed the 5' RACE reads in MiXCR, keeping a single row per CDR3 protein. The table shows roughly 69,000 distinct CDR3 sequences, with more than 8.5% occurring only once. Sequenced here: whole blood, sampled at baseline. The receptors shown here come from an adult who was a healthcare worker with PCR-confirmed SARS-CoV-2 infection or an uninfected control (not recorded which).

This clonotype was found a few times. This rearrangement joins TRBV7-2 to TRBJ2-7, with D unclear. Germline V gives CDR1 SGHTA, CDR2 FQGNSA. This CDR3 is built from 12 residues. Trimming removed 3 bases from V and 6 bases from J, with 9 bases in between. CDR3 coding DNA: TGTGCCAGCAGCTTGGGTCAACTCGAGCAGTACTTC. Amino acids: CASSLGQLEQYF.

This clonotype turned up a few times. This chain connects TRBV7-8 to TRBJ2-7; 10 bases match TRBD2. The J segment lost 0 bases and the V segment lost 1 base, leaving 12 bases of the junction unmatched. The germline gives CDR1 SGHVS, CDR2 FQNEAQ. The CDR3 is 19 residues long. CDR3: CASSLGPGLAESSSYEQYF. CDR3 bases: TGTGCCAGCAGCTTAGGGCCAGGACTAGCGGAATCAAGCTCCTACGAGCAGTACTTC. Combining the CDR3 with reference TRBV7-8 and TRBJ2-7 gives the whole variable domain GAGVSQSPRYKVAKRGQDVALRCDPISGHVSLFWYQQALGQGPEFLTYFQNEAQLDKSGLPSDRFFAERPEGSVSTLKIQRTQQEDSAVYLCASSLGPGLAESSSYEQYFGPGTRLTVT.

With regard to this clonotype: Because the CDR3 is missing its conserved closing phenylalanine or tryptophan, this is likely a read error. The V call is TRBV28, the J call TRBJ2-7, with 15 bases fitting TRBD2. V gave up 7 bases and J gave up 6 bases; unmatched junction bases: 4. The CDR3 length is 14 residues. Germline V gene lookup returns CDR1 MDHEN and CDR2 SYDVKM. CDR3 in amino acids: CASTGLAGGLEQYL. CDR3 coding DNA: TGTGCCAGCACGGGACTAGCGGGAGGACTCGAGCAGTACTTG.

At least ten counts were recorded for this clonotype. The V gene is TRBV7-8, the J gene TRBJ2-5; TRBD2 might be the D (6 bases). The CDR3 sequence is 16 residues long. Germline V lookup: CDR1 SGHVS, CDR2 FQNEAQ. Trimming cost V 3 bases and J 3 bases, with 17 bases left between them. The CDR3: CASSFGRTTLKETQYF. The CDR3 DNA follows: TGTGCCAGCAGCTTCGGGAGAACCACTCTAAAAGAGACCCAGTACTTC.

At least ten counts were recorded for this clonotype. The chain couples TRBV2 to TRBJ2-3; tentatively, D is TRBD1 or TRBD2 (5 bases each). The germline gives CDR1 SNHLY, CDR2 FYNNEI. This CDR3 comprises 13 residues. Trimming took 6 bases from V and 0 from J, leaving 7 bases between them. In DNA, the CDR3 is TGTGCCAGCAGGAGGGACAGCACAGATACGCAGTATTTT. Its translation is CASRRDSTDTQYF.

This clonotype was counted between two and nine times. The V call is TRBV7-2, the J call TRBJ2-5; no definite D call. V dropped 1 base and J dropped 5 bases, with 8 bases sitting between them. This CDR3 is 13 amino acids long. The germline gives CDR1 SGHTA, CDR2 FQGNSA. The CDR3 sequence: CASSLGPVETQYF. DNA of the CDR3: TGTGCCAGCAGCTTAGGCCCTGTGGAGACCCAGTACTTC.

This chain joins TRBV6-2 or TRBV6-3 and TRBJ2-3; a possible D gene is TRBD2 (5 bases). The CDR3 length is 15 residues. V was shortened by 3 bases and J by 4 bases, with 14 bases between the two germline ends. Germline CDR1 is MNHEY and CDR2 is SVGEGT. In DNA, the CDR3 is TGTGCCAGCAGTTATTATTCCGGGGTTGCAGATACGCAGTATTTT. Translation gives CASSYYSGVADTQYF.

The sample holds many counts of this clonotype. This chain connects TRBV7-2 to TRBJ2-7; 10 nucleotides align to TRBD1. CDR1 SGHTA and CDR2 FQGNSA come from the germline V gene. The CDR3 has 13 residues. V shed 1 base and J 9 bases; nucleotides not matched to a gene: 3. CDR3 in amino acids: CASSLEGTGVQYF. For the CDR3, the DNA is TGTGCCAGCAGCTTAGAAGGGACAGGGGTGCAGTACTTC.

This clonotype came up many times. The chain joins TRBV6-5 to TRBJ2-3; no clear D gene. The CDR3 totals 14 residues. Germline CDR1 MNHEY, CDR2 SVGAGI. Trimming cost V 2 bases and J 3 bases, with 9 bases left between them. CDR3 DNA: TGTGCCAGCAGTTACACTCAGGCGACAGATACGCAGTATTTT. The encoded protein is CASSYTQATDTQYF.

There are many counts of this clonotype. This CDR3 is CASSWNQMSYNEQFF. CDR3 in DNA: TGTGCCAGCAGCTGGAACCAAATGTCCTACAATGAGCAGTTCTTC. The chain combines TRBV11-2 with TRBJ2-1; no definite D call. Germline V gives CDR1 SGHAT, CDR2 FQNNGV. Trimming stripped 4 bases from V and 1 base from J, with 11 bases between. The CDR3 sequence is 15 residues long. Drawing the rest from reference TRBV11-2 and TRBJ2-1, the complete variable domain is EAGVAQSPRYKIIEKRQSVAFWCNPISGHATLYWYQQILGQGPKLLIQFQNNGVVDDSQLPKDRFSAERLKGVDSTLKIQPAKLEDSAVYLCASSWNQMSYNEQFFGPGTRLTVL.

This clonotype was observed at least ten times. The V call is TRBV12-3 or TRBV12-4, the J call TRBJ2-1; no definite D call. CDR3 length: 12 residues. Trimming pared 4 bases from V and 8 bases from J, leaving 9 bases between. The CDR3, as DNA: TGTGCCAGCAGTTCTCGTACGCATGAGCAGTTCTTC. Protein product: CASSSRTHEQFF.

This clonotype was recorded many times. This chain connects TRBV10-3 to TRBJ1-1; no reliable D call. The CDR3 has 14 residues. CDR1 and CDR2 (germline): ENHRY, SYGVKD. V lost 6 bases and J lost 0, with 11 bases in between. The CDR3 DNA reads as TGTGCCATCAGCGAACAAGTCATGAACACTGAAGCTTTCTTT. It is translated as CAISEQVMNTEAFF.